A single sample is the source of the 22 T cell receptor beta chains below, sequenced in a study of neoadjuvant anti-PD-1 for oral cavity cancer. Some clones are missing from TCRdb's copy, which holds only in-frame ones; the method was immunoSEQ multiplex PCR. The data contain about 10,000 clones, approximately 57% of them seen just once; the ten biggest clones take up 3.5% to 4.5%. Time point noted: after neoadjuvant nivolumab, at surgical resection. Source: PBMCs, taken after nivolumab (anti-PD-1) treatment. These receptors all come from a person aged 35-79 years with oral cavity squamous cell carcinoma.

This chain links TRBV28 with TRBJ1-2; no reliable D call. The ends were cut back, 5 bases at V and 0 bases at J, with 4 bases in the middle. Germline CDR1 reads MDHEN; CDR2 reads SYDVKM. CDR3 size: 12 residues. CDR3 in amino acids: CASSPTNYGYTF. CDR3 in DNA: TGTGCCAGCAGTCCTACTAACTATGGCTACACCTTC.

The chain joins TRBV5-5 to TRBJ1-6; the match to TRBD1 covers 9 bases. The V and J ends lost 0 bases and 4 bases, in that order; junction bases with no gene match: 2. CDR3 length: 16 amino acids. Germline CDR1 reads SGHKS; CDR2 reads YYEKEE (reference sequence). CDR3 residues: CASSLAGTGYNSPLHF. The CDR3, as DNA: TGTGCCAGCAGCTTGGCCGGGACAGGGTATAATTCACCCCTCCACTTT.

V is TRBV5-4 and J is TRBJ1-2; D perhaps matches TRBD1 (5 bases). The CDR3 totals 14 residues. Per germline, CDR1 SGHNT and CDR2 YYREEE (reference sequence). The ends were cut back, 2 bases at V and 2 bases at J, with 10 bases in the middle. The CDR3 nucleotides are TGTGCCAGCAGCTTTGGTCCAGGGAACTATGGCTACACCTTC. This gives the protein CASSFGPGNYGYTF.

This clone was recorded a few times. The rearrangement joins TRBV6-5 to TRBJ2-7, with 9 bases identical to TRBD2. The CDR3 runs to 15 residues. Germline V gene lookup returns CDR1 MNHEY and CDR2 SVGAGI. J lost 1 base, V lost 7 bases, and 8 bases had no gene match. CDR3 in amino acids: CASTSGGGGSYEQYF. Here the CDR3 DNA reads TGTGCCAGCACCTCGGGCGGGGGGGGATCCTACGAGCAGTACTTC.

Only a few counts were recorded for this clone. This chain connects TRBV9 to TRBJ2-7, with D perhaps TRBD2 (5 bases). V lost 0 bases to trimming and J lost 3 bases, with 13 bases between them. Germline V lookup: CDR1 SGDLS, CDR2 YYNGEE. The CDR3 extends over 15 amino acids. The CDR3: CASSVGGDIYYEQYF. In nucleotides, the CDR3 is TGTGCCAGCAGCGTAGGGGGAGACATCTACTACGAGCAGTACTTC.

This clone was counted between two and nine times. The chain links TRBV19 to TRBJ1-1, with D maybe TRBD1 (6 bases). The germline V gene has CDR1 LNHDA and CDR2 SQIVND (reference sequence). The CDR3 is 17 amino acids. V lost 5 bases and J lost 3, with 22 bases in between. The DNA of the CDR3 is TGTGCCAGTAGTCCGGCACAGGGATTCCGGGGGGACACTGAAGCTTTCTTT. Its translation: CASSPAQGFRGDTEAFF.

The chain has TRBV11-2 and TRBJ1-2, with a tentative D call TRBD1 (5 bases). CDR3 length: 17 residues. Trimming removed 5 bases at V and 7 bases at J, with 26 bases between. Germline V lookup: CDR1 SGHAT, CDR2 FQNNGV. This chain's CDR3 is CASSIPLKRGERTGYTF. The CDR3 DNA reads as TGTGCCAGCAGCATCCCACTAAAGCGGGGGGAAAGGACTGGCTACACCTTC.

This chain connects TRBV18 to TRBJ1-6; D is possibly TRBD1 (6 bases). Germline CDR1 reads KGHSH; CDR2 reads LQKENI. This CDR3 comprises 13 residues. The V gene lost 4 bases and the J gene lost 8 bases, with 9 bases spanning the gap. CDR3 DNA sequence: TGTGCCAGCTCACTCAACAGGGATTCACCCCTCCACTTT. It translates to CASSLNRDSPLHF.

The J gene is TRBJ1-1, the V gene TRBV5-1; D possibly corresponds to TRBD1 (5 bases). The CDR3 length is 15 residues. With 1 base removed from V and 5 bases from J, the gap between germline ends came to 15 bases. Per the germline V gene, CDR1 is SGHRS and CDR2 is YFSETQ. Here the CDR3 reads CASSLKSGGVTEAFF. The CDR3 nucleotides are TGCGCCAGCAGCTTGAAGAGCGGAGGGGTTACTGAAGCTTTCTTT.

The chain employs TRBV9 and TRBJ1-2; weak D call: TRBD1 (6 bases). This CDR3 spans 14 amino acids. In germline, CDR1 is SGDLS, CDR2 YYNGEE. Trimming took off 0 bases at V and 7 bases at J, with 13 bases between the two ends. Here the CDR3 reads CASSVAAQGTGYTF. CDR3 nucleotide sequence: TGTGCCAGCAGCGTAGCTGCCCAGGGGACTGGCTACACCTTC.

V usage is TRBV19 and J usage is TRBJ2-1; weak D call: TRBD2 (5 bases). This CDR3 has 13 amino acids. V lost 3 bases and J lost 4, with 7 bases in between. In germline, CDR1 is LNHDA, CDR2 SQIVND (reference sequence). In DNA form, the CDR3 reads TGTGCCAGTAGTATTGGCGGGTACAATGAGCAGTTCTTC. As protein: CASSIGGYNEQFF.

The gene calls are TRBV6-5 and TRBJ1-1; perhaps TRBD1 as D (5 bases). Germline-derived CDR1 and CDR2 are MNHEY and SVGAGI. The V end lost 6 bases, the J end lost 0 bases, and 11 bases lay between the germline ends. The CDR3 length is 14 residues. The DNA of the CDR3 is TGTGCCAGCAGCCCGGGGCCAGTGAACACTGAAGCTTTCTTT. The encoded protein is CASSPGPVNTEAFF.

The CDR3 sequence is CASSLGGFNVLTF. DNA of the CDR3: TGTGCCAGCAGCTTAGGCGGGTTTAACGTCCTGACTTTC. The V gene is TRBV11-2, the J gene TRBJ2-6; D possibly corresponds to TRBD2 (5 bases). Trimming left V 1 base short and J 10 bases short, with 8 bases between. CDR1 and CDR2 from the germline V gene are SGHAT and FQNNGV. There are 13 residues in the CDR3.

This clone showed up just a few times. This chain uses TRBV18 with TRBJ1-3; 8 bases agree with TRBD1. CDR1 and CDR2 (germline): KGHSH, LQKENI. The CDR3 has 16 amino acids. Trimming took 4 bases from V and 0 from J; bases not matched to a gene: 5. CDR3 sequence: CASSLGQGGSGNTIYF. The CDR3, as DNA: TGTGCCAGCTCACTTGGACAGGGTGGCTCTGGAAACACCATATATTTT.

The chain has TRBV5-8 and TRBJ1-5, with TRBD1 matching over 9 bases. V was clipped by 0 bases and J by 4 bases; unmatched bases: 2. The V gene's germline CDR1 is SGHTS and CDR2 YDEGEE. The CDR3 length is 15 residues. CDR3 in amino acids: CASSLGTGVNQPQHF. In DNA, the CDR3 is TGTGCCAGCAGCTTGGGGACAGGGGTGAATCAGCCCCAGCATTTT.

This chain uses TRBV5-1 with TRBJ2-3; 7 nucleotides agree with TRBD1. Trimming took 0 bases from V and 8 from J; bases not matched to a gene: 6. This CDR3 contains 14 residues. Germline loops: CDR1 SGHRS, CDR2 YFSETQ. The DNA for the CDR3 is TGCGCCAGCAGCTTGGATAGGGGGCCTGTTACGCAGTATTTT. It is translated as CASSLDRGPVTQYF. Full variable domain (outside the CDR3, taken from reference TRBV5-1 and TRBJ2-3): KAGVTQTPRYLIKTRGQQVTLSCSPISGHRSVSWYQQTPGQGLQFLFEYFSETQRNKGNFPGRFSGRQFSNSRSEMNVSTLELGDSALYLCASSLDRGPVTQYFGPGTRLTVL.

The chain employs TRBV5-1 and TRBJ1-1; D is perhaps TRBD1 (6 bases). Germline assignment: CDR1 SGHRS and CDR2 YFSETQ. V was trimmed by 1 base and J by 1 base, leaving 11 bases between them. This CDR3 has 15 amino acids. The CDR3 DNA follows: TGCGCCAGCAGCTTGCAACAGGGACCGAACACTGAAGCTTTCTTT. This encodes CASSLQQGPNTEAFF.

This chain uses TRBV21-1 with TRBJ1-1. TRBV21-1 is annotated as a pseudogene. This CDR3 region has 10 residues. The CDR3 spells CAAGGTEAFF. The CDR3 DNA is TGTGCCGCGGGGGGGACTGAAGCTTTCTTT.

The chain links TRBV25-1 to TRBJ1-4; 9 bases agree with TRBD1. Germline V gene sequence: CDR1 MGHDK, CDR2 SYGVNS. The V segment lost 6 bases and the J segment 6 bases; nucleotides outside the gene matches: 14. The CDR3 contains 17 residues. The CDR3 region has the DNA TGTGCCAGCAGCTCGCGGGGGGCTTGGACAGGGGATGAAAAACTGTTTTTT. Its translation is CASSSRGAWTGDEKLFF.

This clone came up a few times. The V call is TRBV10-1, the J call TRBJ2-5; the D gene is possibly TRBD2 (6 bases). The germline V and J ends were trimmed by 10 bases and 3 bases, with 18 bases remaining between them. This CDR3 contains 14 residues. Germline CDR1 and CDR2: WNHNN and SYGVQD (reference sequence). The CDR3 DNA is TGCGCCACCTCCCGGGACTCCCTAGAAGAGACCCAGTACTTC. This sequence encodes CATSRDSLEETQYF.

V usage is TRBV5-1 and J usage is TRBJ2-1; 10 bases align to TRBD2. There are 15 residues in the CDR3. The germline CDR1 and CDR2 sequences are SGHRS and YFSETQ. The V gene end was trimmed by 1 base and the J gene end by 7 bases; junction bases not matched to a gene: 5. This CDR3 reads CASSLMASGGNEQFF. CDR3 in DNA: TGCGCCAGCAGCTTGATGGCTAGCGGGGGTAATGAGCAGTTCTTC.

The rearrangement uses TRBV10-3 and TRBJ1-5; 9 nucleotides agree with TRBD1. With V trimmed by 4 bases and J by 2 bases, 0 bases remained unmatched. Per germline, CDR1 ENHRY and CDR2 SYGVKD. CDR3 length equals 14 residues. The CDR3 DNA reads TGTGCCATCAGTGGGACAGGGGGCAATCAGCCCCAGCATTTT. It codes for CAISGTGGNQPQHF.